This passage covers 24 T cell receptor beta chains from one sample sequenced in a study of T-cell memory formation after mild COVID-19. TCRdb recomputed calls from the 5' RACE reads with MiXCR, one row per CDR3 protein. The table shows hundreds of thousands of distinct CDR3 sequences, with approximately 16% occurring only once. Sequenced input: PBMCs or a T cell subset sorted from them (not recorded which). The receptors originated from a man aged 18-30 years who had mild COVID-19 (a few samples of this study predate the infection). Cell type and time point are not known.

The sample holds many counts of this clonotype. The chain recombines TRBV5-1 with TRBJ1-1; no definite D call. The CDR3 runs to 16 residues. In germline, CDR1 is SGHRS, CDR2 YFSETQ. V was clipped by 4 bases and J by 3 bases, with 19 bases between them. CDR3 in amino acids: CASSGAYGTGDTEAFF. CDR3 coding DNA: TGCGCCAGCAGCGGAGCCTACGGCACCGGGGACACTGAAGCTTTCTTT.

This clonotype has just a few counts. The chain employs TRBV7-8 and TRBJ2-3; D remains unclear. V lost 1 base and J 4 bases, leaving 9 bases between the germline ends. Germline CDR1 SGHVS, CDR2 FQNEAQ. CDR3 length: 14 amino acids. The CDR3 region is CASSLVDAPDTQYF. Here the CDR3 DNA reads TGTGCCAGCAGCTTAGTAGACGCCCCAGATACGCAGTATTTT.

The CDR3 is CASSGTDSYNEQFF. CDR3 bases: TGTGCCAGCAGCGGGACAGACTCCTACAATGAGCAGTTCTTC. The gene calls are TRBV28 and TRBJ2-1; 7 bases are shared with TRBD1. Looked up from germline, CDR1 is MDHEN and CDR2 is SYDVKM. The CDR3 covers 14 residues. V lost 6 bases to trimming and J lost 0 bases; unmatched junction nucleotides: 2.

The CDR3 coding sequence is TGTGCCAGCAGCGCCCGGTTGTGGTCGGGCGAGCAGTACTTC. Its protein product is CASSARLWSGEQYF. The chain joins TRBV7-6 to TRBJ2-7; D gene unclear. The CDR3 consists of 14 residues. Germline-derived CDR1 and CDR2 are SGHVS and FNYEAQ. V was clipped by 5 bases and J by 6 bases, with 17 bases between them.

Only a few counts were recorded for this clonotype. The rearrangement uses TRBV6-2 or TRBV6-3 and TRBJ2-1; D possibly matches TRBD1 or TRBD2 (6 bases each). Germline V gene lookup returns CDR1 MNHEY and CDR2 SVGEGT. This CDR3 has 14 residues. V was pared by 6 bases and J by 7 bases, with 16 bases between. CDR3 DNA sequence: TGTGCCAGCAGCTTCCGGGGGCGGCGGAATGAGCAGTTCTTC. Amino acid sequence: CASSFRGRRNEQFF.

This clonotype was observed a few times. This chain joins TRBV4-3 and TRBJ2-1, with D perhaps TRBD1 or TRBD2 (6 bases each). The CDR3 has 15 amino acids. CDR1 and CDR2 from the germline V gene are LGHNA and YSLEER. V was clipped by 4 bases and J by 2 bases, with 12 bases between them. CDR3: CASSRRGSAYNEQFF. CDR3 sequence (DNA): TGCGCCAGCAGCCGGAGGGGGTCGGCCTACAATGAGCAGTTCTTC.

This rearrangement joins TRBV19 to TRBJ1-6; a possible D gene is TRBD1 (6 bases). The germline gives CDR1 LNHDA, CDR2 SQIVND (reference sequence). With 5 bases removed from V and 11 bases from J, the gap between germline ends came to 7 bases. The CDR3 has 11 amino acids. The CDR3, as DNA: TGTGCCAGTAGTCAGGGGACACCCCTCCACTTT. Translation gives CASSQGTPLHF.

The chain joins TRBV12-2 to TRBJ2-7; the D call in the table, TRBD1, was not verified against the DNA. TRBV12-2 is a listed pseudogene. This CDR3 is 14 amino acids long. The CDR3 nucleotides read TGTGCAAGTCGCCTGGGGGGGGGATACTACGAGCAGTACGTC. Translation: CASRLGGGYYEQYV.

This rearrangement joins TRBV7-2 to TRBJ2-1; D is uncertain. From germline, CDR1 is SGHTA and CDR2 FQGNSA. V was pared by 3 bases and J by 7 bases, with 10 bases between. The CDR3 has 13 amino acids. The CDR3, as DNA: TGTGCCAGCAGCTTTCTCTCGGCAAATGAGCAGTTCTTC. Translated, it gives CASSFLSANEQFF.

This clonotype has only a few counts. The chain's CDR3 is CASSIVVGNVAAFF. The CDR3 nucleotides read TGTGCCAGTAGTATCGTTGTGGGCAACGTTGCGGCTTTCTTT. The chain uses TRBV19 and TRBJ1-1; D gene ambiguous. The germline CDR1 and CDR2 sequences are LNHDA and SQIVND (reference sequence). Trimming took off 3 bases at V and 11 bases at J, with 19 bases between the two ends. The CDR3 has 14 residues.

This clonotype came up a few times. V is TRBV20-1 and J is TRBJ2-2; D is tentatively TRBD1 or TRBD2 (5 bases each). Germline V lookup: CDR1 DFQATT, CDR2 SNEGSKA (reference sequence). The CDR3 covers 14 residues. The V end lost 4 bases, the J end lost 8 bases, and 17 bases lay between the germline ends. The DNA of the CDR3 is TGCAGTGCTACCCCGGGACCACTCAATGGGGAGCTGTTTTTT. Residues: CSATPGPLNGELFF.

The rearrangement joins TRBV11-1 to TRBJ2-7; 8 bases align to TRBD1. Trimming at V came to 4 bases and at J to 0 bases, leaving 2 bases not matched to a gene. The CDR3 has 14 amino acids. CDR1 and CDR2 from the germline V gene are SGHAT and FQDESV (reference sequence). CDR3: CASSWTGSSYEQYF. Written as DNA, the CDR3 is TGTGCCAGCAGCTGGACAGGGAGCTCCTACGAGCAGTACTTC.

This clonotype was seen more than once but under ten times. The chain recombines TRBV29-1 with TRBJ2-4; no clear D gene. The length of the CDR3 is 12 residues. V lost 4 bases and J 7 bases, leaving 11 bases between the germline ends. Germline assignment: CDR1 SQVTM and CDR2 ANQGSEA. CDR3 coding DNA: TGCAGCGTTGCGAGTGGGATTAACATTCAGTACTTC. Protein: CSVASGINIQYF.

This clonotype was seen a few times. CDR3 sequence (DNA): TGCGCCAGCAGTGAACCCGGGGGCCATTCACGTGGACCCCTCCACTTT. Protein: CASSEPGGHSRGPLHF. The genes are TRBV23-1 and TRBJ1-6; tentatively, D is TRBD1 (6 bases). TRBV23-1 is annotated as an ORF whose role is uncertain. The CDR3 sequence is 16 residues long. Trimming stripped 5 bases from V and 12 bases from J, with 23 bases between.

In its sample, this clonotype was seen many times. The rearrangement uses TRBV5-1 and TRBJ2-2, with D unclear. V lost 4 bases to trimming and J lost 3 bases, with 10 bases between them. The CDR3 consists of 14 residues. In germline, CDR1 is SGHRS, CDR2 YFSETQ. In nucleotides, the CDR3 is TGCGCCAGCAGCCTAAGAACAGACACCGGGGAGCTGTTTTTT. Its translation: CASSLRTDTGELFF.

J is TRBJ1-1 and V is TRBV4-1; 9 positions agree with TRBD1. CDR3 size: 14 residues. The V segment lost 1 base and the J segment 7 bases; nucleotides outside the gene matches: 4. The germline gives CDR1 MGHRA, CDR2 YSYEKL. CDR3 in DNA: TGCGCCAGCAGCCAAGCGACAGGGGGGGATGAAGCTTTCTTT. It is translated as CASSQATGGDEAFF.

The CDR3 DNA reads TGTGCCAGCAGCCCCCTCCGCTGGCTAGCGGGGGGGCCATACAATGAGCAGTTCTTC. This gives the protein CASSPLRWLAGGPYNEQFF. This rearrangement joins TRBV11-1 to TRBJ2-1, with TRBD2 matching 12 bases. The CDR3 loop spans 19 amino acids. V was clipped by 5 bases and J by 4 bases; unmatched bases: 15. Germline CDR1 reads SGHAT; CDR2 reads FQDESV (reference sequence).

The chain carries TRBV7-2 and TRBJ1-2; 7 positions agree with TRBD1. Unmatched junction bases numbered 19, after V lost 4 bases and J lost 5 bases. CDR3 length: 18 residues. CDR1 SGHTA and CDR2 FQGNSA come from the germline V gene. The DNA for the CDR3 is TGTGCCAGCAGCTACGGTCGGTCATCCGGACAGGCCCTTTATGGCTACACCTTC. Its protein is CASSYGRSSGQALYGYTF.

This chain links TRBV7-2 with TRBJ1-4; perhaps TRBD1 as D (6 bases). V was shortened by 6 bases and J by 7 bases, with 15 bases between the two germline ends. CDR1 is SGHTA, CDR2 FQGNSA, per germline. The CDR3 consists of 14 residues. CDR3 sequence (DNA): TGTGCCAGCAGGCCGGGGGCTTTTGGTGAAAAACTGTTTTTT. Encoded protein: CASRPGAFGEKLFF.

The chain recombines TRBV7-2 with TRBJ2-5; TRBD1 agrees at 7 bases. The CDR3 contains 16 residues. CDR1 is SGHTA, CDR2 FQGNSA, per germline. The J segment lost 1 base and the V segment lost 1 base, leaving 6 bases of the junction unmatched. The CDR3 reads CASSLGRAGGQETQYF. CDR3 DNA: TGTGCCAGCAGCTTAGGGAGAGCAGGGGGCCAAGAGACCCAGTACTTC.

This clonotype was counted only a few times. The chain recombines TRBV18 with TRBJ1-1; D is unclear. The CDR3 has 15 amino acids. V dropped 3 bases and J dropped 3 bases, with 14 bases sitting between them. The germline V gene has CDR1 KGHSH and CDR2 LQKENI. The CDR3 DNA is TGTGCCAGCTCACCGTCGGAGGGAGTGGACACTGAAGCTTTCTTT. Protein sequence: CASSPSEGVDTEAFF.

The gene calls are TRBV11-2 and TRBJ2-5; D perhaps matches TRBD2 (5 bases). V lost 4 bases to trimming and J lost 1 base, with 10 bases between them. The CDR3 is 14 residues long. Germline V gives CDR1 SGHAT, CDR2 FQNNGV. The CDR3 DNA reads TGTGCCAGCAGCTGGAGGACCACCCAAGAGACCCAGTACTTC. This encodes CASSWRTTQETQYF.

A note on this clonotype: A junction boundary mismatches the germline segment, possibly from a read error. V usage is TRBV12-3 or TRBV12-4 and J usage is TRBJ2-7; D tentatively reads TRBD1 or TRBD2 (6 bases each). This CDR3 has 14 amino acids. CDR3 nucleotide sequence: TGTGCCAGCAGGTCGGGGGCCACCTCCCACGAGCAGTACTTC. It translates to CASRSGATSHEQYF.

In its sample, this clonotype was seen a few times. V usage is TRBV6-5 and J usage is TRBJ2-1; 11 nucleotides match TRBD1. J gave up 7 bases and V 6 bases, and 2 bases lay outside the gene matches. Germline V gene lookup returns CDR1 MNHEY and CDR2 SVGAGI. The CDR3 contains 13 residues. CDR3 in amino acids: CASSGQGANEQFF. The CDR3 DNA sequence: TGTGCCAGCAGCGGACAGGGGGCGAATGAGCAGTTCTTC.